The 15 T cell receptor beta chains reported below all come from one sample, sequenced in a study of cytomegalovirus exposure and HLA in healthy donors. PCR primers comprised 60 Vbeta and 13 Jbeta primers. Sequencing was performed with immunoSEQ multiplex PCR; in TCRdb, only in-frame clones are kept and a portion is missing. The repertoire includes more than 140,000 clones, over 60% of them detected once, and about 2.9% sits in the top ten. Sequenced sample: PBMCs. The origin of the receptors is a woman under 40 in good health and CMV-seropositive.

The chain joins TRBV27 to TRBJ2-3; D uncertain. The CDR3 extends over 13 amino acids. Germline-derived CDR1 and CDR2 are MNHEY and SMNVEV (reference sequence). V lost 5 bases, J lost 6 bases, and 12 bases lay in between. This chain's CDR3 is CASSPTSLDTQYF. The CDR3, as DNA: TGTGCCAGCAGTCCTACTTCGCTGGATACGCAGTATTTT.

The rearrangement links TRBV25-1 to TRBJ2-3; a weak D match, TRBD2 (5 bases). Deletions cut 2 bases from V and 3 bases from J, with 6 bases between. There are 13 residues in the CDR3. Germline assignment: CDR1 MGHDK and CDR2 SYGVNS. Here the CDR3 reads CASSETGTDTQYF. The CDR3 coding sequence is TGTGCCAGCAGTGAAACGGGAACAGATACGCAGTATTTT.

The V call is TRBV5-4, the J call TRBJ2-4; D perhaps matches TRBD2 (6 bases). Per the germline V gene, CDR1 is SGHNT and CDR2 is YYREEE (reference sequence). The CDR3 has 15 residues. Trimming cost V 2 bases and J 3 bases, with 12 bases left between them. The CDR3 DNA follows: TGTGCCAGCAGCTTTGGCAACGGGGGCAAAAACATTCAGTACTTC. Its translation: CASSFGNGGKNIQYF.

The chain combines TRBV4-1 with TRBJ1-1, with 7 bases lining up with TRBD1. CDR1 is MGHRA, CDR2 YSYEKL, per germline. J gave up 4 bases and V 10 bases, and 12 bases lay outside the gene matches. The CDR3 spans 14 residues. Here the CDR3 DNA reads TGCGCCACAACAATCACGACAGGGCCCACTGAAGCTTTCTTT. The encoded protein is CATTITTGPTEAFF.

The chain has TRBV30 and TRBJ2-2; no firm D call. The CDR3 has 14 residues. Germline V gives CDR1 GTSNPN, CDR2 SVGIG (reference sequence). V was cut by 5 bases and J by 1 base, with 11 bases left in between. The CDR3 DNA is TGTGCCTGGGAAAGAAGACAGAACACCGGGGAGCTGTTTTTT. Amino acids: CAWERRQNTGELFF.

This clone came up a few times. This chain links TRBV2 with TRBJ2-2, with D possibly TRBD2 on 6 matching bases. This CDR3 has 13 amino acids. Trimming took off 7 bases at V and 8 bases at J, with 14 bases between the two ends. CDR1 SNHLY and CDR2 FYNNEI come from the germline V gene. The CDR3 nucleotides read TGTGCCAGCAAAAGGGACTCAGCGGGGGAGCTGTTTTTT. Translation gives CASKRDSAGELFF. Filled out from reference TRBV2 and TRBJ2-2, the complete variable domain reads EPEVTQTPSHQVTQMGQEVILRCVPISNHLYFYWYRQILGQKVEFLVSFYNNEISEKSEIFDDQFSVERPDGSNFTLKIRSTKLEDSAMYFCASKRDSAGELFFGEGSRLTVL.

The chain carries TRBV5-1 and TRBJ1-6; D not resolved. Trimming removed 3 bases from V and 8 bases from J, with 6 bases in between. The germline V gene encodes CDR1 SGHRS and CDR2 YFSETQ. The CDR3 covers 12 residues. The CDR3 DNA is TGCGCCAGCAGCTCGGCGGATTCACCCCTCCACTTT. It is translated as CASSSADSPLHF.

This sequence joins TRBV9 and TRBJ1-2, with 7 bases matching TRBD1. This CDR3 has 18 residues. Trimming removed 3 bases from V and 3 bases from J; junction bases left unmatched: 17. Germline V gene data show CDR1 as SGDLS and CDR2 as YYNGEE. CDR3 sequence (DNA): TGTGCCAGCAGCGCCGGAACCCTCCCCCGACAGGGAGACTATGGCTACACCTTC. Encoded protein: CASSAGTLPRQGDYGYTF.

This sequence joins TRBV6-1 and TRBJ1-2, with TRBD1 identical over 7 bases. The CDR3 loop spans 15 amino acids. In germline, CDR1 is MNHNS, CDR2 SASEGT. The V and J ends lost 6 bases and 11 bases, in that order; junction bases with no gene match: 18. The CDR3 sequence is CASSQDNGQAFGYTF. In DNA, the CDR3 is TGTGCCAGCAGCCAAGACAACGGACAGGCATTTGGATACACCTTC.

V and J are TRBV19 and TRBJ1-5; possible D gene TRBD1, 5 bases. V lost 5 bases and J lost 7, with 15 bases in between. The CDR3 covers 14 residues. The V gene's germline CDR1 is LNHDA and CDR2 SQIVND (reference sequence). CDR3 loop: CASSGGAKIQPQHF. In nucleotides, the CDR3 is TGTGCCAGTAGTGGAGGGGCCAAGATCCAGCCCCAGCATTTT.

The chain recombines TRBV5-4 with TRBJ2-3; D remains unclear. CDR1 SGHNT and CDR2 YYREEE come from the germline V gene (reference sequence). The CDR3 totals 13 residues. Trimming took off 4 bases at V and 6 bases at J, with 12 bases between the two ends. CDR3 region: CASSPTPVDTQYF. CDR3 nucleotide sequence: TGTGCCAGCAGCCCGACTCCCGTGGATACGCAGTATTTT.

The chain combines TRBV7-2 with TRBJ1-2; 9 bases map to TRBD1. Germline assignment: CDR1 SGHTA and CDR2 FQGNSA. Trimming cost V 3 bases and J 5 bases; bases outside gene matches: 4. CDR3 length equals 14 residues. CDR3 nucleotide sequence: TGTGCCAGCAGCTTCCAGGGACAGGGATATGGCTACACCTTC. As protein: CASSFQGQGYGYTF.

The chain recombines TRBV9 with TRBJ1-1; D gene uncertain. The CDR3 covers 13 residues. V shed 4 bases and J shed 7 bases, with 14 bases lying between them. Germline V gene lookup returns CDR1 SGDLS and CDR2 YYNGEE. The CDR3 nucleotides are TGTGCCAGCAGCCAAAACTCCCATGGTGAAGCTTTCTTT. It is translated as CASSQNSHGEAFF.

This chain links TRBV7-6 with TRBJ2-2; 9 positions agree with TRBD2. V shed 5 bases and J 5 bases; nucleotides not matched to a gene: 3. The CDR3 totals 14 residues. Germline V lookup: CDR1 SGHVS, CDR2 FNYEAQ. CDR3 coding DNA: TGTGCCAGCAGCCCGGGACTAGCTACCGGGGAGCTGTTTTTT. Protein: CASSPGLATGELFF.

This chain joins TRBV5-1 and TRBJ2-3; D call uncertain. Looked up from germline, CDR1 is SGHRS and CDR2 is YFSETQ. V shed 0 bases and J shed 0 bases, with 8 bases lying between them. This CDR3 region has 15 residues. As DNA, the CDR3 is TGCGCCAGCAGCTTGGTTCCTACTAGCACAGATACGCAGTATTTT. This gives the protein CASSLVPTSTDTQYF. The variable domain in full, with the rest retrieved from reference TRBV5-1 and TRBJ2-3, is KAGVTQTPRYLIKTRGQQVTLSCSPISGHRSVSWYQQTPGQGLQFLFEYFSETQRNKGNFPGRFSGRQFSNSRSEMNVSTLELGDSALYLCASSLVPTSTDTQYFGPGTRLTVL.